A selection of T cell receptor beta chains follows, all from one sample in a study of blood T cells in healthy people across ages. TCRdb reprocessed the 5' RACE reads with MiXCR, giving one entry per CDR3 protein. The sample shows hundreds of thousands of distinct CDR3 sequences, approximately 50% of them seen only once. Sequencing used blood. All receptors come from a woman in her sixties in good health. The CDR3 runs from the conserved cysteine through the conserved F or W. A D gene is named only where the DNA matches it firmly. The size field is filled for only some rows; it gives once, few, many or a size class.

V: TRBV20-1; size: NA; D: TRBD2; J: TRBJ2-1; DNA: TGCAGTGCTTCGTCCGAGACGGGGGGTCCCTACAATGAGCAGTTCTTC; CDR3: CSASSETGGPYNEQFF
V: TRBV20-1; size: few; D: TRBD1; J: TRBJ2-4; DNA: TGCAGTGCTAGAGATGCTGGGACAGCCTCGAGCAACATTCAGTACTTC; CDR3: CSARDAGTASSNIQYF
V: TRBV9; size: NA; D: TRBD2; J: TRBJ2-7; DNA: TGTGCCAGTAGCGTCGCTACGGGACTAGCGGGACACGAGCAGTACTTC; CDR3: CASSVATGLAGHEQYF
V: TRBV24-1; size: few; D: TRBD2; J: TRBJ2-1; DNA: TGTGCCACCAGTGGGGGAGGGCAGTCAAGGCACAATGAGCAGTTCTTC; CDR3: CATSGGGQSRHNEQFF
V: TRBV10-3; size: NA; D: TRBD1; J: TRBJ2-1; DNA: TGTGCCATCAGGACAGGGTCAAACCCCAACAATGAGCAGTTCTTC; CDR3: CAIRTGSNPNNEQFF
V: TRBV4-3; size: few; D: TRBD2; J: TRBJ2-1; DNA: TGCGCCAGCTCCCGGACTACCAGAGCGGGGGGAAAAAGCCATGAGCAGTTCTTC; CDR3: CASSRTTRAGGKSHEQFF
V: TRBV29-1; size: few; D: NA; J: TRBJ1-2; DNA: TGCAGCGTTGATCCGGTGATCGGCTACACCTTC; CDR3: CSVDPVIGYTF
V: TRBV5-1; size: NA; D: TRBD1; J: TRBJ2-7; DNA: TGCGCCAGCAGCTCGATAATGACAGGGAACCCCTACGAGCAGTACTTC; CDR3: CASSSIMTGNPYEQYF
V: TRBV9; size: few; D: NA; J: TRBJ2-3; DNA: TGTGCCAGCAGCGTAGACAGGGCCCAACACACAGATACGCAGTATTTT; CDR3: CASSVDRAQHTDTQYF
V: TRBV30; size: NA; D: NA; J: TRBJ2-7; DNA: TGTGCCTGGAGTGTATGGGGCAGCGAGCAGTACTTC; CDR3: CAWSVWGSEQYF
V: TRBV7-6; size: few; D: NA; J: TRBJ2-5; DNA: TGTGCCAGCAGCTCCCGTGGACAGCTTCAAGAGACCCAGTACTTC; CDR3: CASSSRGQLQETQYF
V: TRBV7-2; size: NA; D: NA; J: TRBJ2-5; DNA: TGTGCCAGCAGCTTAGACCCGGGGAGGCAAGAGACCCAGTACTTC; CDR3: CASSLDPGRQETQYF
V: TRBV4-3; size: once; D: TRBD2; J: TRBJ2-1; DNA: TGCGCCAGCAGCCGAAAGGGCGGGACTAGGATCATTGAGCAGTTCTTC; CDR3: CASSRKGGTRIIEQFF
V: TRBV18; size: NA; D: NA; J: TRBJ2-7; DNA: TGTGCCAGCTCATCCACCTCGGGCCTTGTAATGTACGAGCAGTACTTC; CDR3: CASSSTSGLVMYEQYF